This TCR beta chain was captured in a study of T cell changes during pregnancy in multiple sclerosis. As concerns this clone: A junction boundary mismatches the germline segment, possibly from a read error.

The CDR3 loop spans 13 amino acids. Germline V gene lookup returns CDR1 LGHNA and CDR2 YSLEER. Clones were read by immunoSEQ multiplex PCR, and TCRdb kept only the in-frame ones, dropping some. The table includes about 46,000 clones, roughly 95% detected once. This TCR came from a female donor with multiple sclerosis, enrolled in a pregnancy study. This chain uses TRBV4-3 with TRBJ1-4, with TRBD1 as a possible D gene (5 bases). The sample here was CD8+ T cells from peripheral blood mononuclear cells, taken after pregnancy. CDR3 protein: CASSLSPAGELIF. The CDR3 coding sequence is TGCGCCAGCAGCCTTTCCCCCGCGGGGGAACTCATTTTT.